This TCR beta chain is drawn from a study of glioma-infiltrating T cells after dendritic cell vaccination. Whole-study context: Glioblastoma patients came from Phase I and II dendritic cell vaccination trials. Autologous tumor lysate-pulsed dendritic cell vaccination was given between about 2002 and 2013.

Before vaccination, two weeks after the third vaccination, and at progression, PBMC were collected. The CDR3 sequence is 17 residues long. Losses at the gene ends were 2 bases for V and 4 bases for J; bases not matched to a gene: 6. Measured with immunoSEQ multiplex PCR; TCRdb has only the in-frame clones, and not every one. The sample yields approximately 22,000 clones, around 74% seen once. The sequence was collected from a human donor with glioblastoma. This chain connects TRBV23-1 to TRBJ2-7; 15 bases agree with TRBD2. TRBV23-1 is sorted into the ORF group, with uncertain function. The specimen was blood, collected before dendritic cell vaccination. CDR3 in amino acids: CASSQPGTSGRRYEQYF. CDR3 DNA sequence: TGCGCCAGCAGTCAACCGGGGACTAGCGGGAGGAGGTACGAGCAGTACTTC.